The rows below give T cell receptor beta chains drawn from one sample of a study of blood T cells in healthy people across ages. Each CDR3 protein is one row after TCRdb ran MiXCR on the 5' RACE reads. This table has around 1,000,000 distinct CDR3 sequences, less than 45% appearing once. Sequencing used blood. These receptors all come from a man between 18 and 29 years old in good health. Both conserved end residues are part of each CDR3. Each record gives: V gene, D gene, J gene, clone size, CDR3 DNA, CDR3 protein. The D gene is left open where the match is weak. Rows give clone size only sometimes, using once, few, many, or a class for an expanded clone.

V gene: TRBV6-6
D gene: NA
J gene: TRBJ1-4
clone size: NA
CDR3 DNA: TGTGCCAGCAGGCAGGGAAAACTGTTTTTT
CDR3 protein: CASRQGKLFF

V gene: TRBV7-8
D gene: TRBD1
J gene: TRBJ1-5
clone size: once
CDR3 DNA: TGTGCCAGCAGCTTCCAAGGGGGCGATTATAGCAATCAGCCCCAGCATTTT
CDR3 protein: CASSFQGGDYSNQPQHF

V gene: TRBV2
D gene: NA
J gene: TRBJ1-4
clone size: NA
CDR3 DNA: TGTGCCAGCGGCCGGGCCGGGGAAAAACTGTTTTTT
CDR3 protein: CASGRAGEKLFF

V gene: TRBV6-2/TRBV6-3
D gene: NA
J gene: TRBJ2-1
clone size: few
CDR3 DNA: TGTGCCAGCAGACAGGACACGTATCAGTTCTTC
CDR3 protein: CASRQDTYQFF

V gene: TRBV5-1
D gene: NA
J gene: TRBJ2-7
clone size: few
CDR3 DNA: TGCGCCAGCAGCTTGGAGGGAGTCGGCTACGAGCAGTACTTC
CDR3 protein: CASSLEGVGYEQYF

V gene: TRBV5-4
D gene: NA
J gene: TRBJ1-2
clone size: many
CDR3 DNA: TGTGCCAGCAGCCGTGAAACGATGGATGGCTACACCTTC
CDR3 protein: CASSRETMDGYTF

V gene: TRBV7-8
D gene: NA
J gene: TRBJ1-5
clone size: NA
CDR3 DNA: TGTGCCAGCAGCCCCCTCGGTAGCAATCAGCCCCAGCATTTT
CDR3 protein: CASSPLGSNQPQHF

V gene: TRBV20-1
D gene: TRBD2
J gene: TRBJ2-1
clone size: NA
CDR3 DNA: TGCAGTGCTAGTGCGCCTAGCGGGGGCTATGAGCAGTTCTTC
CDR3 protein: CSASAPSGGYEQFF

V gene: TRBV20-1
D gene: NA
J gene: TRBJ2-6
clone size: NA
CDR3 DNA: TGCAGTGCTAGTACCGGGGGTGCCAACGTCCTGACTTTC
CDR3 protein: CSASTGGANVLTF

V gene: TRBV29-1
D gene: NA
J gene: TRBJ2-1
clone size: few
CDR3 DNA: TGCAGCGTTGCGGGGGCTTCGACCTACAATGAGCAGTTCTTC
CDR3 protein: CSVAGASTYNEQFF

V gene: TRBV9
D gene: TRBD2
J gene: TRBJ2-3
clone size: few
CDR3 DNA: TGTGCCAGCAGCGTAGATAGCGGGGGAAGCACAGATACGCAGTATTTT
CDR3 protein: CASSVDSGGSTDTQYF

V gene: TRBV18
D gene: NA
J gene: TRBJ1-5
clone size: many
CDR3 DNA: TGTGCCAGCTCACCGGGGACGTCTAATCAGCCCCAGCATTTT
CDR3 protein: CASSPGTSNQPQHF

V gene: TRBV7-9
D gene: NA
J gene: TRBJ1-2
clone size: few
CDR3 DNA: TGTGCCAGCAGCTTAGGTCCGACTCCCGAACCCCACTACGGCTACACCTTC
CDR3 protein: CASSLGPTPEPHYGYTF

V gene: TRBV7-9
D gene: NA
J gene: TRBJ2-7
clone size: many
CDR3 DNA: TGTGCCAGCAGCGTCGGGACATTCTACGAGCAGTACTTC
CDR3 protein: CASSVGTFYEQYF

V gene: TRBV6-2/TRBV6-3
D gene: NA
J gene: TRBJ1-4
clone size: NA
CDR3 DNA: TGTGCCAGCAGTTACTCTCGGGGAACAACCAAACGGGAAAAATTGTTTTTT
CDR3 protein: CASSYSRGTTKREKLFF

V gene: TRBV18
D gene: NA
J gene: TRBJ2-4
clone size: NA
CDR3 DNA: TGTGCCAGCTCACCCCCGGGTGACACCAACAAAAACATTCAGTACTTC
CDR3 protein: CASSPPGDTNKNIQYF

V gene: TRBV2
D gene: NA
J gene: TRBJ2-7
clone size: NA
CDR3 DNA: TGTGCCAGCATAGCATACGATGAGCAGTACTTC
CDR3 protein: CASIAYDEQYF

V gene: TRBV28
D gene: TRBD2
J gene: TRBJ2-1
clone size: NA
CDR3 DNA: TGTGCCAGCAGTTTCCCCTCCAGCGGGGGGCCCCATGAGCAGTTCTTC
CDR3 protein: CASSFPSSGGPHEQFF

V gene: TRBV3-1
D gene: NA
J gene: TRBJ2-1
clone size: few
CDR3 DNA: TGTGCCAGCAGCCAGGTGGGGCGGGGCTCCTACAATGAGCAGTTCTTC
CDR3 protein: CASSQVGRGSYNEQFF

V gene: TRBV6-5
D gene: NA
J gene: TRBJ2-1
clone size: NA
CDR3 DNA: TGTGCCAGTCGACAGTTAAGGTACAATGAGCAGTTCTTC
CDR3 protein: CASRQLRYNEQFF

V gene: TRBV20-1
D gene: NA
J gene: TRBJ2-3
clone size: NA
CDR3 DNA: TGCAGTGCTAGAGGAGTTACCACAGATACGCAGTATTTT
CDR3 protein: CSARGVTTDTQYF

V gene: TRBV29-1
D gene: NA
J gene: TRBJ1-1
clone size: few
CDR3 DNA: TGCAGCGTTGAACCCGGGACAATGAACACTGAAGCTTTCTTT
CDR3 protein: CSVEPGTMNTEAFF

V gene: TRBV3-1
D gene: NA
J gene: TRBJ2-7
clone size: NA
CDR3 DNA: TGTGCCAGCTTCCTAGGAATACAGGGCGAGCAGTACTTC
CDR3 protein: CASFLGIQGEQYF